The present TCR beta chain was sequenced within a study of blood T cell repertoires in COVID-19. Study-wide context: Collection of acute and convalescent COVID-19 samples took place in the United States, Italy and Spain.

Repertoires were generated with immunoSEQ multiplex PCR, while TCRdb's copy carries only in-frame clones and drops some. The sample has 360,000 or so clones; roughly 90% are singletons. V was cut by 0 bases and J by 7 bases, with 12 bases left in between. Germline CDR1 is SNHLY and CDR2 is FYNNEI. The CDR3 sequence is 15 residues long. This receptor was identified in a woman younger than 45 who had been exposed to COVID-19. V gene TRBV2 combines with J gene TRBJ2-2; possibly TRBD1 for D (5 bases). The source material was PBMCs or T cells enriched from blood (not recorded which). CDR3 sequence (DNA): TGTGCCAGCAGTGAAGCTGCGCAGGGCATCGGGGAGCTGTTTTTT. Residues: CASSEAAQGIGELFF.